These 18 T cell receptor beta chains originate from one sample sequenced in a study of blood T cell repertoires in COVID-19. TCRdb's table, derived via immunoSEQ multiplex PCR, lists solely in-frame clones and lacks some. The profile shows roughly 47,000 clones, 75% to 90% of them singletons. The specimen was peripheral blood. These receptors all come from a middle-aged man with acute or convalescent COVID-19.

This rearrangement joins TRBV7-3 to TRBJ2-1, with 8 bases aligning to TRBD2. There are 14 residues in the CDR3. The V gene end was trimmed by 5 bases and the J gene end by 2 bases; junction bases not matched to a gene: 2. CDR1 and CDR2 (germline): SGHTA, FQGTGA. In DNA, the CDR3 is TGTGCCAGCAGCCCGGGACTAGCCTACAATGAGCAGTTCTTC. Its protein product is CASSPGLAYNEQFF.

J is TRBJ1-2 and V is TRBV4-3; D may be TRBD1 (5 bases). Trimming cost V 6 bases and J 4 bases, with 12 bases left between them. The germline gives CDR1 LGHNA, CDR2 YSLEER. This CDR3 is built from 13 residues. CDR3 in amino acids: CASSRDSAYGYTF. CDR3 coding DNA: TGCGCCAGCAGTCGTGACAGCGCCTATGGCTACACCTTC.

The V and J genes are TRBV11-3 and TRBJ2-1; 10 bases are shared with TRBD1. The germline V gene encodes CDR1 SGHNT and CDR2 YENEEA. The J segment lost 8 bases and the V segment lost 0 bases, leaving 1 base of the junction unmatched. There are 14 residues in the CDR3. The CDR3 is CASSLEGTGDEQFF. The DNA for the CDR3 is TGTGCCAGCAGCTTAGAAGGGACAGGGGATGAGCAGTTCTTC.

The chain couples TRBV24-1 to TRBJ2-3; no clear D gene. Trimming took off 3 bases at V and 4 bases at J, with 10 bases between the two ends. Germline assignment: CDR1 KGHDR and CDR2 SFDVKD. The CDR3 contains 14 residues. In nucleotides, the CDR3 is TGTGCCACCAGTGATCTCAAGTCGGCAGATACGCAGTATTTT. This encodes CATSDLKSADTQYF.

The chain links TRBV5-1 to TRBJ2-3; TRBD1 matches at 10 bases. Unmatched junction bases numbered 4, after V lost 3 bases and J lost 3 bases. This CDR3 is built from 15 residues. Per the germline V gene, CDR1 is SGHRS and CDR2 is YFSETQ. CDR3 region: CASSSDRGMTDTQYF. CDR3 DNA: TGCGCCAGCAGCTCGGACAGGGGGATGACAGATACGCAGTATTTT.

The chain joins TRBV2 to TRBJ2-5, with 7 nucleotides matching TRBD1. Trimming took 6 bases from V and 0 from J; bases not matched to a gene: 7. Per the germline V gene, CDR1 is SNHLY and CDR2 is FYNNEI. The CDR3 runs 15 residues. CDR3 DNA sequence: TGTGCCAGCAGCGGGGAGACAGGGAACCAAGAGACCCAGTACTTC. Translated, it gives CASSGETGNQETQYF.

The rearrangement links TRBV5-6 to TRBJ1-1; D ambiguous. The CDR3 runs 13 residues. Trimming pared 0 bases from V and 1 base from J, leaving 4 bases between. Germline CDR1 is SGHDT and CDR2 is YYEEEE. The CDR3 spells CASSLDRNTEAFF. As DNA, the CDR3 is TGTGCCAGCAGCTTGGACAGGAACACTGAAGCTTTCTTT.

In its sample, this clone was seen once. V usage is TRBV6-2 or TRBV6-3 and J usage is TRBJ2-7; maybe TRBD2 (6 bases). CDR3 length equals 17 residues. Per the germline V gene, CDR1 is MNHEY and CDR2 is SVGEGT. The V end lost 2 bases, the J end lost 2 bases, and 19 bases lay between the germline ends. The CDR3 DNA is TGTGCCAGCAGTTACGCCTCCGGGAGTAGCTCTGCCTACGAGCAGTACTTC. Residues: CASSYASGSSSAYEQYF.

The chain employs TRBV7-9 and TRBJ1-1; possible D gene TRBD1, 6 bases. The ends were cut back, 5 bases at V and 0 bases at J, with 10 bases in the middle. This CDR3 contains 14 residues. Germline loops: CDR1 SEHNR, CDR2 FQNEAQ (reference sequence). The CDR3 coding sequence is TGTGCCAGCAGCGGGCGGACAGTGAACACTGAAGCTTTCTTT. Translated: CASSGRTVNTEAFF.

The chain carries TRBV28 and TRBJ2-3, with 14 nucleotides matching TRBD2. V gave up 3 bases and J gave up 5 bases; unmatched junction bases: 7. CDR1 is MDHEN, CDR2 SYDVKM, per germline. The CDR3 contains 17 residues. CDR3 sequence (DNA): TGTGCCAGCAGTTTGCCGGGACTAGCGGGAGCGGGAGATACGCAGTATTTT. It yields the protein CASSLPGLAGAGDTQYF.

This clone was seen just once. The V and J genes are TRBV7-2 and TRBJ1-3; the match to TRBD1 covers 7 bases. The junction had 5 bases not matched to a gene; V was cut back by 3 bases and J by 6 bases. CDR1 is SGHTA, CDR2 FQGNSA, per germline. This CDR3 comprises 14 residues. This chain's CDR3 is CASSFIGGENTIYF. DNA for the CDR3: TGTGCCAGCAGCTTTATAGGGGGCGAAAACACCATATATTTT.

The chain employs TRBV29-1 and TRBJ1-5, with D possibly being TRBD1 (6 bases). V was trimmed by 1 base and J by 4 bases, leaving 8 bases between them. The CDR3 runs 13 residues. The V gene's germline CDR1 is SQVTM and CDR2 ANQGSEA. In DNA form, the CDR3 reads TGCAGCGTTGAAGTGGGGGCAAATCAGCCCCAGCATTTT. It encodes CSVEVGANQPQHF.

The chain links TRBV24-1 to TRBJ2-3, with D possibly matching TRBD2 (5 bases). Germline assignment: CDR1 KGHDR and CDR2 SFDVKD. CDR3 length equals 16 residues. V was pared by 1 base and J by 0 bases, with 10 bases between. The chain's CDR3 is CATSDFPSGSTDTQYF. In nucleotides, the CDR3 is TGTGCCACCAGTGATTTCCCCAGCGGTAGCACAGATACGCAGTATTTT.

This chain joins TRBV20-1 and TRBJ1-2; D not resolved. Deletions cut 6 bases from V and 6 bases from J, with 11 bases between. The CDR3 covers 11 residues. CDR1 DFQATT and CDR2 SNEGSKA come from the germline V gene (reference sequence). The DNA for the CDR3 is TGCAGTGCCAATGGCAATAATGGCTACACCTTC. Its protein is CSANGNNGYTF.

This chain links TRBV7-9 with TRBJ2-7; 11 nucleotides agree with TRBD2. CDR3 size: 14 residues. Trimming took 3 bases from V and 7 from J; bases not matched to a gene: 5. Germline V gene sequence: CDR1 SEHNR, CDR2 FQNEAQ (reference sequence). Here the CDR3 DNA reads TGTGCCAGCAGCTTTAGCGGGAGGGCAAATGAGCAGTACTTC. Encoded protein: CASSFSGRANEQYF. Supplemented by reference TRBV7-9 and TRBJ2-7, the full variable domain reads DTGVSQNPRHKITKRGQNVTFRCDPISEHNRLYWYRQTLGQGPEFLTYFQNEAQLEKSRLLSDRFSAERPKGSFSTLEIQRTEQGDSAMYLCASSFSGRANEQYFGPGTRLTVT.

The chain joins TRBV5-6 to TRBJ2-3, with 10 positions matching TRBD1. Germline loops: CDR1 SGHDT, CDR2 YYEEEE. The CDR3 consists of 16 residues. Losses at the gene ends were 4 bases for V and 3 bases for J; bases not matched to a gene: 8. CDR3 loop: CASSRMTGGMTDTQYF. As DNA, the CDR3 is TGTGCCAGCAGCAGGATGACAGGGGGCATGACAGATACGCAGTATTTT. Together with reference TRBV5-6 and TRBJ2-3, the CDR3 gives the full variable domain: DAGVTQSPTHLIKTRGQQVTLRCSPKSGHDTVSWYQQALGQGPQFIFQYYEEEERQRGNFPDRFSGHQFPNYSSELNVNALLLGDSALYLCASSRMTGGMTDTQYFGPGTRLTVL.

V and J are TRBV5-1 and TRBJ1-4; D may be TRBD1 (6 bases). Germline lookup yields CDR1 SGHRS and CDR2 YFSETQ. V was pared by 0 bases and J by 7 bases, with 10 bases between. The CDR3 is made up of 14 amino acids. CDR3 bases: TGCGCCAGCAGCTTGGGGACAGAGAGTGAAAAACTGTTTTTT. Encoded protein: CASSLGTESEKLFF.

On this clone itself: Germline and junction disagree at one end, which may indicate a read error. This CDR3 reads CASSEGQGVTYF. Written as DNA, the CDR3 is TGCGCCAGCAGTGAGGGGCAGGGTGTAACGTATTTT. The chain recombines TRBV10-2 with TRBJ1-5, with D possibly TRBD1 on 5 matching bases. Germline-derived CDR1 and CDR2 are WSHSY and SAAADI. This CDR3 is built from 12 residues.